This T cell receptor (beta chain) originates from a study of cytomegalovirus exposure and HLA in healthy donors. Study context: A preliminary data release comprised around 85 million unique TCRs obtained from HLA-typed donors. General study points: Within a later analysis, the majority of CMV-associated TCR beta chains appeared HLA-restricted. Prediction of most subjects' HLA-A and HLA-B alleles by TCR beta sequences was reportedly accurate. Among TCR sequences, most were rare, though some public TCRs appeared in many donors.

The V and J ends lost 11 bases and 8 bases respectively, with 10 bases between them. Germline V gene sequence: CDR1 SEHNR, CDR2 FQNEAQ (reference sequence). This CDR3 region has 11 residues. In this sample, this clone turned up a few times. Its matching antigen is unknown. The study ran its PCR with 60 Vbeta and 13 Jbeta primers. Repertoires were generated with immunoSEQ multiplex PCR, while TCRdb's copy carries only in-frame clones and drops some. Of roughly 170,000 clones listed, 80% are singletons. The receptor's source is a man younger than 45 in good health and CMV-seronegative. V usage is TRBV7-9 and J usage is TRBJ1-6; D is perhaps TRBD1 (5 bases). Sequenced material: PBMCs. The CDR3 loop is CAGAGDSPLHF. In DNA form, the CDR3 reads TGTGCCGGAGCGGGGGATTCACCCCTCCACTTT.